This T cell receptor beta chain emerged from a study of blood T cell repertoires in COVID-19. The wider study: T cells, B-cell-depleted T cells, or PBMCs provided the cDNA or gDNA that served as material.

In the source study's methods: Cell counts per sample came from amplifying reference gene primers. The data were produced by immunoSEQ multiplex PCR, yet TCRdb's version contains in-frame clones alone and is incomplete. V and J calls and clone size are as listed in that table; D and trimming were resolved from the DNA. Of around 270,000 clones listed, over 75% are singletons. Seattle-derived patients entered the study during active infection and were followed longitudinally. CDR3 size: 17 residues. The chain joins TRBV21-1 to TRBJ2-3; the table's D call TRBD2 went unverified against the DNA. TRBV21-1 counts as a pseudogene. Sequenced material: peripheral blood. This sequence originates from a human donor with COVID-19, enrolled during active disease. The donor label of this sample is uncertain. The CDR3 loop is CASSKGGTSMKANTQYF. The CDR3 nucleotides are TGTGCCAGCAGCAAAGGAGGGACTAGCATGAAGGCAAATACGCAGTATTTT.